A selection of T cell receptor beta chains follows, all from one sample in a study of blood T cells in healthy people across ages. TCRdb called the 5' RACE reads again in MiXCR, with one record for every CDR3 protein. Of about 1.7 million distinct CDR3 sequences detected, roughly 27% appear once; the ten largest clones hold roughly 8%. Source material: blood. These receptors originate from a woman aged 25 to 45 in good health. Each CDR3 is given with its conserved first and last residue. The D gene is left open where the match is weak. Clone size is not always given. Where it is, it says once, few, many or a class for expanded clones.

d_call,v_call,clone_size,j_call,cdr3_aa,cdr3_nt
TRBD1,TRBV6-1,few,TRBJ1-1,CASSPTAGTDEAFF,TGTGCCAGCAGTCCTACGGCAGGGACAGACGAAGCTTTCTTT
NA,TRBV18,few,TRBJ1-4,CASSPLPTGMEEKLFF,TGTGCCAGCTCACCACTACCAACAGGGATGGAGGAAAAACTGTTTTTT
NA,TRBV6-6,NA,TRBJ1-1,CASRYSQGTEAFF,TGTGCCAGCAGGTACTCACAGGGCACTGAAGCTTTCTTT
TRBD2,TRBV7-2,NA,TRBJ2-3,CASSSTSGGRSDTQYF,TGTGCCAGCAGCTCGACTAGCGGGGGGCGATCAGATACGCAGTATTTT
TRBD2,TRBV5-5,NA,TRBJ2-1,CASSLGDYDEQFF,TGTGCCAGCAGCTTGGGGGACTACGATGAGCAGTTCTTC
TRBD2,TRBV7-3,NA,TRBJ2-1,CASSLRTSGGSRNEQFF,TGTGCCAGCAGCTTAAGGACTAGCGGGGGGAGTAGGAATGAGCAGTTCTTC
TRBD1,TRBV9,NA,TRBJ2-2,CASSGYRGETTGELFF,TGTGCCAGCAGCGGATACAGGGGAGAGACCACCGGGGAGCTGTTTTTT
NA,TRBV6-6,NA,TRBJ1-5,CANSNKGINQPQHF,TGTGCCAACAGTAATAAGGGGATCAATCAGCCCCAGCATTTT
TRBD2,TRBV12-3/TRBV12-4,NA,TRBJ2-5,CASGDSSGRLQETQYF,TGTGCCAGCGGCGACTCTAGCGGGAGGCTCCAAGAGACCCAGTACTTC
NA,TRBV29-1,NA,TRBJ1-2,CSVMGSYGYTF,TGCAGCGTGATGGGCTCCTATGGCTACACCTTC
NA,TRBV12-3/TRBV12-4,NA,TRBJ2-3,CASSFGPVVRADTQYF,TGTGCCAGCAGTTTTGGGCCTGTGGTGAGAGCAGATACGCAGTATTTT
TRBD1,TRBV5-1,NA,TRBJ1-5,CASSWHRDSPNQPQHF,TGCGCCAGCAGCTGGCACCGGGACAGCCCTAATCAGCCCCAGCATTTT
NA,TRBV6-5,NA,TRBJ1-2,CAIRKPTDMGYTF,TGTGCCATACGTAAACCGACGGATATGGGCTACACCTTC
NA,TRBV27,many,TRBJ2-7,CASSSPGRSYEQYF,TGTGCCAGCAGTTCGCCGGGACGATCCTACGAGCAGTACTTC
NA,TRBV6-7,NA,TRBJ2-7,CASSYSYDNNKRTVPHNEQYF,TGTGCCAGCAGTTACTCTTATGACAACAACAAAAGGACTGTGCCTCACAATGAGCAGTACTTC
TRBD2,TRBV20-1,many,TRBJ2-1,CSARDPRGDPSSYIEQFF,TGCAGTGCTAGAGATCCCCGGGGGGATCCTAGCTCCTACATTGAGCAGTTCTTC
NA,TRBV19,NA,TRBJ1-5,CAGSKGNQPQHF,TGTGCCGGTAGTAAGGGCAATCAGCCCCAGCATTTT
TRBD2,TRBV12-3/TRBV12-4,many,TRBJ2-7,CASSPPRGGGIYEQYF,TGTGCCAGCAGTCCCCCCCGCGGCGGGGGAATATACGAGCAGTACTTC
NA,TRBV20-1,NA,TRBJ2-5,CSARPSTSEETQYF,TGCAGTGCCAGACCCAGCACAAGCGAAGAGACCCAGTACTTC
NA,TRBV29-1,NA,TRBJ1-1,CSVEPRMNTEAFF,TGCAGCGTTGAGCCCAGGATGAACACTGAAGCTTTCTTT
NA,TRBV20-1,many,TRBJ2-1,CSALKSLGNEQFF,TGCAGTGCTTTGAAAAGTTTAGGGAATGAGCAGTTCTTC
TRBD1,TRBV15,NA,TRBJ2-1,CATSRATGGGPLGHNEQFF,TGTGCCACCAGCAGAGCGACAGGGGGCGGACCGTTAGGGCACAATGAGCAGTTCTTC
TRBD2,TRBV5-6,NA,TRBJ2-1,CASSFFSGGPLYNEQFF,TGTGCCAGCAGCTTTTTTAGCGGGGGGCCCCTTTACAATGAGCAGTTCTTC
TRBD1,TRBV20-1,NA,TRBJ1-2,CSARRGQGYGYTF,TGCAGTGCTAGGAGGGGGCAGGGCTATGGCTACACCTTC
TRBD1,TRBV5-1,NA,TRBJ2-7,CANSRQTGQGLYEQYF,TGCGCCAACAGCCGACAAACCGGACAGGGACTTTACGAGCAGTACTTC
NA,TRBV12-3/TRBV12-4,few,TRBJ2-7,CASSPTRDTQGEQYF,TGTGCCAGCAGTCCAACCCGGGACACTCAGGGCGAGCAGTACTTC
TRBD1,TRBV29-1,NA,TRBJ2-1,CSAWDRDYNEQFF,TGCAGCGCGTGGGACAGGGACTACAATGAGCAGTTCTTC
TRBD2,TRBV5-1,NA,TRBJ2-5,CASRLSAGGLNEQYF,TGCGCCAGCAGGTTGAGTGCGGGGGGGCTTAATGAGCAGTACTTC
NA,TRBV4-1,NA,TRBJ1-5,CASSQDPNLSQDLLMGNQPQHF,TGCGCCAGCAGCCAAGATCCTAACTTATCTCAAGACTTACTGATGGGCAATCAGCCCCAGCATTTT
TRBD1,TRBV11-2,few,TRBJ2-1,CASRQGQGSGNEQFF,TGTGCCAGCAGACAAGGACAGGGATCCGGCAATGAGCAGTTCTTC
NA,TRBV28,NA,TRBJ1-5,CASSSEGGKNQPQHF,TGTGCCAGCAGTTCAGAAGGAGGGAAAAATCAGCCCCAGCATTTT
NA,TRBV9,NA,TRBJ2-7,CASSVALGGYPHEQYF,TGTGCCAGCAGCGTAGCTCTGGGGGGATATCCCCACGAGCAGTACTTC
TRBD1,TRBV6-5,many,TRBJ2-7,CASSYKGQGTGEQYF,TGTGCCAGCAGTTACAAGGGACAGGGAACGGGAGAGCAGTACTTC
NA,TRBV11-2,many,TRBJ2-1,CASSLVAGPYNEQFF,TGTGCCAGCAGCTTAGTCGCGGGTCCTTACAATGAGCAGTTCTTC
TRBD1,TRBV2,NA,TRBJ2-3,CARPGTGTDTQYF,TGTGCCAGGCCCGGGACAGGGACAGATACGCAGTATTTT
NA,TRBV3-1,NA,TRBJ1-1,CASSQDRETGAFF,TGTGCCAGCAGCCAAGATAGGGAGACCGGAGCTTTCTTT
TRBD1,TRBV5-1,NA,TRBJ1-4,CASSPTGEGEKLFF,TGCGCCAGCAGCCCGACAGGGGAGGGTGAAAAACTGTTTTTT
NA,TRBV9,few,TRBJ2-7,CASSDSGTGVYEQYF,TGTGCCAGCAGTGATTCCGGGACGGGGGTCTACGAGCAGTACTTC
NA,TRBV11-2,once,TRBJ2-3,CASSYRLPHSPPGFGTDTQYF,TGTGCCAGCAGCTATCGACTCCCCCATAGTCCCCCTGGTTTTGGCACAGATACGCAGTATTTT
NA,TRBV23-1,few,TRBJ2-7,CASSQRTVTYEQYF,TGCGCCAGCAGTCAAAGGACAGTCACCTACGAGCAGTACTTC
NA,TRBV20-1,many,TRBJ1-5,CSASRVNQPQHF,TGCAGTGCTAGTCGGGTAAATCAGCCCCAGCATTTT
TRBD2,TRBV6-1,few,TRBJ2-5,CASSEFAGGRETQYF,TGTGCCAGCAGTGAATTTGCGGGGGGCCGAGAGACCCAGTACTTC
NA,TRBV29-1,NA,TRBJ2-7,CSVEDGGQGFYEQYF,TGCAGCGTTGAAGATGGTGGGCAGGGGTTTTACGAGCAGTACTTC
NA,TRBV3-1,NA,TRBJ1-2,CAGSAAWHGYTF,TGTGCCGGCAGTGCAGCGTGGCATGGCTACACCTTC
NA,TRBV2,few,TRBJ2-3,CASSEARDFVDTQYF,TGTGCCAGCAGTGAAGCGCGGGATTTCGTAGATACGCAGTATTTT
NA,TRBV6-6,NA,TRBJ1-2,CASSYSKGGRFGYGYTF,TGTGCCAGCAGTTATAGTAAGGGGGGAAGGTTCGGGTATGGCTACACCTTC
NA,TRBV12-3/TRBV12-4,many,TRBJ2-3,CASSFQRLSTDTQYF,TGTGCCAGCAGTTTCCAGCGCCTTAGCACAGATACGCAGTATTTT
NA,TRBV7-2,NA,TRBJ1-1,CASSSLGVNTEAFF,TGTGCCAGCAGCTCCTTGGGGGTGAACACTGAAGCTTTCTTT
TRBD1,TRBV7-2,NA,TRBJ2-1,CASSLRQGIWYEQFF,TGTGCCAGCAGCTTACGACAGGGGATCTGGTATGAGCAGTTCTTC